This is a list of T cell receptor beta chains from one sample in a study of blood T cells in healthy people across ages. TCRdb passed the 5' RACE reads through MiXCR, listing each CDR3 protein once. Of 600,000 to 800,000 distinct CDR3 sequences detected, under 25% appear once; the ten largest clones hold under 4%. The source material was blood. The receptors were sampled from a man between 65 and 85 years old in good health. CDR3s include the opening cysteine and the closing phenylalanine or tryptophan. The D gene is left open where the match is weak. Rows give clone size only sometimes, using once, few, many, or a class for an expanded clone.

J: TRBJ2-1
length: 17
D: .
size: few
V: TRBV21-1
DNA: TGTGCCAGCAGCAAAGTGGGACTAGCGGGAACCTACAATGAGCAGTTCTTC
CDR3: CASSKVGLAGTYNEQFF

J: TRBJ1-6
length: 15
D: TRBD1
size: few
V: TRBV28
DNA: TGTGCCAGCAGTTCGGGACAGGGGAATAATTCACCCCTCCACTTT
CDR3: CASSSGQGNNSPLHF

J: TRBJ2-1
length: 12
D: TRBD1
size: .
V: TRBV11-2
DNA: TGTGCCAGCAGCCTCACAGGGGATGAGCAGTTCTTC
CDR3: CASSLTGDEQFF

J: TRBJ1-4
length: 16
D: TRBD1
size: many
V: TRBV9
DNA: TGTGCCAGCAACAAAACTAACAGGGGGAAACGTGAAAAACTGTTTTTT
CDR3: CASNKTNRGKREKLFF

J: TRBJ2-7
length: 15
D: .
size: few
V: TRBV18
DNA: TGTGCCAGCTCACCACGTGCGGGGTCCGACTACGAGCAGTACTTC
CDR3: CASSPRAGSDYEQYF

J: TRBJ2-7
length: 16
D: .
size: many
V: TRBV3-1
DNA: TGTGCCAGCAGCCCATCCGGGGGGACAGGACCCTACGAGCAGTACTTC
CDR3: CASSPSGGTGPYEQYF

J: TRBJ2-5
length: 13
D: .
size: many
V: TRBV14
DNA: TGTGCCAGCAGCCAAGACCGGAGCGAGACCCAGTACTTC
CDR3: CASSQDRSETQYF

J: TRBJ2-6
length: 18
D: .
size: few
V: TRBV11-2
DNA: TGTGCCAGCAGCCCTCTGACAGGACCTCTCTCTGGGGCCAACGTCCTGACTTTC
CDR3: CASSPLTGPLSGANVLTF

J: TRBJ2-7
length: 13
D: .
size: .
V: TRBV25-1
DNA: TGTGCCAGTACAGTCGGGGGCTCTTACGAGCAGTACTTC
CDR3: CASTVGGSYEQYF

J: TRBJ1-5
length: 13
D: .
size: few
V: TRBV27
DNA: TGTGCCAGCAGTTTGGTCGTTAATCAGCCCCAGCATTTT
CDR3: CASSLVVNQPQHF

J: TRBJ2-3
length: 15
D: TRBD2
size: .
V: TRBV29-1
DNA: TGCAGCGTTGAAGGAACTAGCGGGAGAGGAGATACGCAGTATTTT
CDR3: CSVEGTSGRGDTQYF

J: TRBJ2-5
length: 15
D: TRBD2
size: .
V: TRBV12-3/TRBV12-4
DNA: TGTGCCAGCAGTTATCCGGGACTATCCCAAGAGACCCAGTACTTC
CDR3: CASSYPGLSQETQYF

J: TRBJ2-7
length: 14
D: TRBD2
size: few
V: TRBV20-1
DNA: TGCAGTGCTTCAGGGCGGGAGGTCCCCTACGAGCAGTACTTC
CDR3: CSASGREVPYEQYF

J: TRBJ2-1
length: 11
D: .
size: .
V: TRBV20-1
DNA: TGCAGTGCCGCGCTAGAGCATGAGCAGTTCTTC
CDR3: CSAALEHEQFF

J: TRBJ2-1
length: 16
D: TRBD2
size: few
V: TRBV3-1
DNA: TGTGCCAGCAGCCATGACGGACTAGCGGGAGGGAATGAGCAGTTCTTC
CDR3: CASSHDGLAGGNEQFF

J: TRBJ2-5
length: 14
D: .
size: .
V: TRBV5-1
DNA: TGCGCCAGCAGCGCCGGGACCCCAAAAGAGACCCAGTACTTC
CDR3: CASSAGTPKETQYF

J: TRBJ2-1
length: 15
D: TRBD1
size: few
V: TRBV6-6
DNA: TGTGCCAGCAGCCTGGCGGGACAGGGTAAAAATGAGCAGTTCTTC
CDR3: CASSLAGQGKNEQFF

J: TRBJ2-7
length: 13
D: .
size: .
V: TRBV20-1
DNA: TGCAGTGCTAGAGATCAGCTCCCTCGCGAGCAGTACTTC
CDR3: CSARDQLPREQYF

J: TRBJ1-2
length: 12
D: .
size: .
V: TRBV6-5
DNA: TGTGCCAGCAGTTATGCGGGTGGCGGCTACACCTTT
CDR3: CASSYAGGGYTF

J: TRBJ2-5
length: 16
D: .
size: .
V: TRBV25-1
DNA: TGTGCCAGCAGTGAAACACTAACCGGGGGAAAAGAGACCCAGTACTTC
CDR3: CASSETLTGGKETQYF

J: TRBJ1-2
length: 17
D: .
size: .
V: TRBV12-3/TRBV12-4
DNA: TGTGCCAGCAGTTTGGGACCTGAGACAGGTTTTCAAAATGGCTACACCTTC
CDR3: CASSLGPETGFQNGYTF

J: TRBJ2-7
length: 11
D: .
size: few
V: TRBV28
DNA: TGTGCCAGCAGAAAGGTGGACGAGCAGTACTTC
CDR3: CASRKVDEQYF

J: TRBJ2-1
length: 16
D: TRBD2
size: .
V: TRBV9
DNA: TGTGCCAGCAGCGTAGGTAGCGGGGGGACCTACAATGAGCAGTTCTTC
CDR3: CASSVGSGGTYNEQFF

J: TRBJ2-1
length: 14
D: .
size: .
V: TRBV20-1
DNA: TGCAGTGCGCCGCCCATGAGCTCCTACAATGAGCAGTCCTTC
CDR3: CSAPPMSSYNEQSF

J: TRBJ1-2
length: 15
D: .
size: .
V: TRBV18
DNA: TGTGCCAGCTCACCGAATCCACTTCAGGCGGTTGGTTACACCTTC
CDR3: CASSPNPLQAVGYTF

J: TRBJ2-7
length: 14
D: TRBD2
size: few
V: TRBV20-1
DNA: TGCAGTGCTGGCGGGACTAGCAGATCCTACGAGCAGTACTTC
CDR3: CSAGGTSRSYEQYF

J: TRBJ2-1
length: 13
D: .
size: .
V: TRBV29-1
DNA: TGCAGCGTTGCCAGAACGTCCTACAATGAGCAGTTCTTC
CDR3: CSVARTSYNEQFF

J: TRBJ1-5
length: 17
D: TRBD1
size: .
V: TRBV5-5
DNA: TGTGCCAGCAGCTTGGACAGGGGAAGCCTTAGCAATCAGCCCCAGCATTTT
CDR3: CASSLDRGSLSNQPQHF

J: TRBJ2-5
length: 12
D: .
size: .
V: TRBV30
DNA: TGTGCCTGGAGCCCGGGTGAAGAGACCCAGTACTTC
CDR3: CAWSPGEETQYF

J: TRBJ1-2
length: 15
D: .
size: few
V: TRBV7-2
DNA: TGTGCCAGCAGCTTTGCAGGTCAAGCTAACTATGGCTACACCTTC
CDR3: CASSFAGQANYGYTF

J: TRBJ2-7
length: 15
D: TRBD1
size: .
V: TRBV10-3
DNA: TGTGCCATCAGTGTAGGGACAGATCCCCCCTACGAGCAGTGCTTC
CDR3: CAISVGTDPPYEQCF

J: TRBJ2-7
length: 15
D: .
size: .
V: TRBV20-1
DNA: TGCAGTGCTAGAGATCGACCAGGCCAGAACTACGAGCAGTACTTC
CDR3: CSARDRPGQNYEQYF

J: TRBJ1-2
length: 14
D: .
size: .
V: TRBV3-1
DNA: TGTGCCAGCAGCCCCCGGACACCGAACTATGGCTACACCTTC
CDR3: CASSPRTPNYGYTF

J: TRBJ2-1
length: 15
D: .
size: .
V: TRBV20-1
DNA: TGCAGTGCTATAGCCGGTGCTAGCGTCTACAATGAGCAGTTCTTC
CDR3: CSAIAGASVYNEQFF

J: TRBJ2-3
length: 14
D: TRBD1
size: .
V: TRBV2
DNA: TGTGCCAGCAGTGAGGACAGGGAGACAGATACGCAGTATTTT
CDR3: CASSEDRETDTQYF

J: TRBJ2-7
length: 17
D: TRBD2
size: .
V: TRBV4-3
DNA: TGCGCCAGCAGCCAAGAACTAGCGGGAGGGATTCCCTACGAGCAGTACTTC
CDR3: CASSQELAGGIPYEQYF

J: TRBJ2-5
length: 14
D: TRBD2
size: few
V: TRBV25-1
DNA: TGTGCCAGCACTGGCGGGGGTGGTCAAGAGACCCAGTACTTC
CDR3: CASTGGGGQETQYF

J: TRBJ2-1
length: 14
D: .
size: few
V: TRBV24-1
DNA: TGTGCCACCAGTGGGGTCAGGGCTTACAATGAGCAGTTCTTC
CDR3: CATSGVRAYNEQFF

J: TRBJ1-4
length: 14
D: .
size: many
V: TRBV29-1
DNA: TGCAGCGCCAAGGGCGGGTCAACTAATGAAAAACTGTTTTTT
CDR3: CSAKGGSTNEKLFF

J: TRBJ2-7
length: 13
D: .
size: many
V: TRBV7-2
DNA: TGTGCCAGCAGCTTACAGACCTCCTACGAGCAGTACTTC
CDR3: CASSLQTSYEQYF